This T cell receptor (beta chain) emerged from a study of blood T cell repertoires in COVID-19. Study at large: Both acute and convalescent COVID-19 samples were obtained from the United States, Italy and Spain.

Authors' data handling: The assay estimated nucleated cells by amplifying reference gene primers. Sequencing used immunoSEQ multiplex PCR; TCRdb keeps in-frame clones, though not all of them. The V and J calls and clone size are taken from that table; D and trimming were inferred from the DNA. Of about 130,000 clones in the sample, about 80% were seen once. There are 12 residues in the CDR3. Trimming took 7 bases from V and 4 from J; bases not matched to a gene: 3. Germline CDR1 and CDR2: LNHDA and SQIVND (reference sequence). The source material was peripheral blood. This TCR derives from a man between 35 and 55 years old with active or convalescent COVID-19. The chain recombines TRBV19 with TRBJ1-2, with 7 bases matching TRBD1. CDR3 coding DNA: TGTGCCAGTAATCAGGGGGGCTATGGCTACACCTTC. Residues: CASNQGGYGYTF. Complete variable domain (other parts from reference TRBV19 and TRBJ1-2): DGGITQSPKYLFRKEGQNVTLSCEQNLNHDAMYWYRQDPGQGLRLIYYSQIVNDFQKGDIAEGYSVSREKKESFPLTVTSAQKNPTAFYLCASNQGGYGYTFGSGTRLTVV.